This T cell receptor beta chain was captured by sequencing in a study of molecular identifiers for immune sequencing clone quantification. Study-wide results and limits: For effector cells, clones above 20 RNA copies held over 97% of molecules; for naive cells, under 1%. For highly expanded clones, sizes could be underestimated when identical TCR molecules share a barcode.

In preparing bulk TCR libraries, previously described methods and listed TCR primers were used. TCRdb reprocessed the PCR reads via MiXCR and lists one record per CDR3 protein. The top ten clones hold 0.7% to 0.95% of a sample with over 550,000 distinct CDR3 sequences, roughly 23% of them seen once. Using a CD8+CD4-CCR7+CD45RA+ phenotype, naive CD8 T cells were sorted. This clonotype has a handful of counts. Its antigen is unidentified. Germline V gene sequence: CDR1 DFQATT, CDR2 SNEGSKA (reference sequence). The V and J ends lost 6 bases and 2 bases respectively, with 20 bases between them. The CDR3 is 15 residues long.

The chain carries TRBV20-1 and TRBJ2-7, with D possibly TRBD1 on 5 matching bases. Sequenced sample: naive CD8+ T cells from blood, with Jurkat cell RNA spiked in. Noted subset: FACS-sorted CD8+CD4-CCR7+CD45RA+ naive T cells. This clonotype was sampled from a human donor in good health. Some libraries in this study had Jurkat cell RNA spiked in. CDR3 in DNA: TGCAGTGCCCCCCCCCCCCCAGGGTACGCCTACGAGCAGTACTTC. It yields the protein CSAPPPPGYAYEQYF.